The clone carrying this T cell receptor (beta chain) was found many times. The data originate from a study of identical twins. The J segment lost 9 bases and the V segment lost 5 bases, leaving 10 bases of the junction unmatched. CDR1 and CDR2 from the germline V gene are MGHDK and SYGVNS. The CDR3 runs to 14 residues. TCRdb ran MiXCR on the 5' RACE reads and lists one entry per CDR3 protein. The sample has 450,000 to 500,000 distinct CDR3 sequences, roughly an eighth seen once. These data were also reused for a study on yellow fever vaccine responses in identical twins.

This chain uses TRBV25-1 with TRBJ2-7; 10 positions agree with TRBD1. The specimen was CD4+ T cells sorted from blood. The TCR comes from a woman in her late teens or twenties in good health. The CDR3 DNA follows: TGTGCCAGCAGTTTACCGGGACAGGGGCCCTCGCAGTACTTC. Protein sequence: CASSLPGQGPSQYF.